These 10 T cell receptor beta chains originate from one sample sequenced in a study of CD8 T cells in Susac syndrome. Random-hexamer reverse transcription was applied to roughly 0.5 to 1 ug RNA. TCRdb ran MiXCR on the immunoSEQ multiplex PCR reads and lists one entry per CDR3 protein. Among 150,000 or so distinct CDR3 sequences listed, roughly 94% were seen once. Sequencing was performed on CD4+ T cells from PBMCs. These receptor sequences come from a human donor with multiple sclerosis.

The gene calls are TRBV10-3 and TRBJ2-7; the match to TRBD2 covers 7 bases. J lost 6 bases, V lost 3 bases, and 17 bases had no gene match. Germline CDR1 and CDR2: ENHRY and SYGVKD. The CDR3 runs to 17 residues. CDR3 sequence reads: CAISERHLRDGEGEQYF. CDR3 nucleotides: TGTGCCATCAGTGAACGACATCTCCGGGACGGGGAGGGCGAGCAGTACTTC.

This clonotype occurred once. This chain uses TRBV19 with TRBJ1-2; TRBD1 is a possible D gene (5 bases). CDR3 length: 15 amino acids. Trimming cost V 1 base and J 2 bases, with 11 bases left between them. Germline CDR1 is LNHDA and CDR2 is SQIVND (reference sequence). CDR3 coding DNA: TGTGCCAGTAGTATAGCAACGGGGCCGAACTATGGCTACACCTTC. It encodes CASSIATGPNYGYTF. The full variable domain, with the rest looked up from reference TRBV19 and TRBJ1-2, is DGGITQSPKYLFRKEGQNVTLSCEQNLNHDAMYWYRQDPGQGLRLIYYSQIVNDFQKGDIAEGYSVSREKKESFPLTVTSAQKNPTAFYLCASSIATGPNYGYTFGSGTRLTVV.

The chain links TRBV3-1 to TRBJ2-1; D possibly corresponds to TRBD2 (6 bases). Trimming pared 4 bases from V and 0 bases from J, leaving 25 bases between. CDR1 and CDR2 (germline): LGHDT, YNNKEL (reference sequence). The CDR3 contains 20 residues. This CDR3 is CASSPTIGQGGTSSYNEQFF. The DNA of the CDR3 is TGTGCCAGCAGCCCCACGATTGGTCAAGGCGGGACGAGCTCCTACAATGAGCAGTTCTTC.

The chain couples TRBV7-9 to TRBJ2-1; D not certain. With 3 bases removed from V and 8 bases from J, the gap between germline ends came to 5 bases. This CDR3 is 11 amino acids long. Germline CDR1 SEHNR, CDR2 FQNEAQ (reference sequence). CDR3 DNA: TGTGCCAGCAGCTTTAGCCATGAGCAGTTCTTC. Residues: CASSFSHEQFF.

The CDR3 sequence is CASSQDTKNTQYF. DNA for the CDR3: TGTGCCAGCAGCCAAGATACTAAAAATACGCAGTATTTT. The chain is built from TRBV3-1 and TRBJ2-3; D gene ambiguous. This CDR3 contains 13 residues. In germline, CDR1 is LGHDT, CDR2 YNNKEL (reference sequence). The V end lost 0 bases, the J end lost 7 bases, and 8 bases lay between the germline ends.

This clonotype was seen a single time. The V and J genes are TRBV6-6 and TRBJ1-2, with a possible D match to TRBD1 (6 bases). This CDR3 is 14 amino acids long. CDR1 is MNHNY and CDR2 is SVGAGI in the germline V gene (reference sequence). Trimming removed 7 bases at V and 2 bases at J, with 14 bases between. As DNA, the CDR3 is TGTGCCAGCACCCTCGAGGGGGGAAACTATGGCTACACCTTC. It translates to CASTLEGGNYGYTF.

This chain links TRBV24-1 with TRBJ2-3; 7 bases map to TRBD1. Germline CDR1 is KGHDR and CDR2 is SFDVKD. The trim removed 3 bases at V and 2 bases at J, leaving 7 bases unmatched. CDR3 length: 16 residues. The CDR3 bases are TGTGCCACCAGTGATCCCGGGACAGAGAACACAGATACGCAGTATTTT. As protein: CATSDPGTENTDTQYF.

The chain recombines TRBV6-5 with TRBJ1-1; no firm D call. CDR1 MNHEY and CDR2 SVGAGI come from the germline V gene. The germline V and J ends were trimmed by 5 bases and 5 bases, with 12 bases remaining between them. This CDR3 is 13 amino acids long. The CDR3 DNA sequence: TGTGCCAGCAGTACCCCTGCGGGAACTGAAGCTTTCTTT. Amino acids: CASSTPAGTEAFF.

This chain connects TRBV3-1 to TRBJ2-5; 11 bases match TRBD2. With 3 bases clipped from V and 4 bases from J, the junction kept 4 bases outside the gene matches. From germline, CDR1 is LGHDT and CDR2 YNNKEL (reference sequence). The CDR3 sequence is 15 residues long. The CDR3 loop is CASSQDSGRGETQYF. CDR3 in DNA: TGTGCCAGCAGCCAGGATAGCGGGAGGGGAGAGACCCAGTACTTC.

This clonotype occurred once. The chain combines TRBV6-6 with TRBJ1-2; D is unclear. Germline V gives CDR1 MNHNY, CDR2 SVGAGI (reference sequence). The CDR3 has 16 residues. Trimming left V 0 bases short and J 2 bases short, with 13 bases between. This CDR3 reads CASSYSFTVANYGYTF. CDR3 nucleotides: TGTGCCAGCAGTTACTCGTTCACAGTCGCCAACTATGGCTACACCTTC.